This TCR beta chain was identified in a study of blood T cell repertoires in COVID-19 (dated by TCRdb to the early 2020s). For context, the study as a whole: Collaborator samples came from the United States, Italy and Spain and covered acute and convalescent phases of COVID-19. The material from the prospective study consisted of cDNA or gDNA derived from T cells, B-cell-depleted T cells, or PBMCs. Where available, HLA class I and class II types were taken from metadata supplied by the sample provider and were not determined by assay-based typing. Subjects who had been exposed to COVID-19, were actively infected with it, or had recovered from it provided the deeply sampled blood TCRbeta repertoires that made up the dataset. A de-identified subject ID, COVID-19 status, age in years and sex were almost always included in the sample metadata. The samples were drawn from two sources: the first 160 participants of the ongoing ImmuneRACE study, and 1,200 or so subjects contributed by 6 global collaborators. A freely available public database, intended as a resource for researchers studying the immune response to SARS-CoV-2, is where the repertoires were released.

About this clone itself: Its antigen is not yet known. No much larger clone exists at a distance of one base, and base qualities are not known.

There are 15 amino acids in the CDR3, from cysteine to phenylalanine inclusive. The sequence is cut down to CDR3 DNA, 45 bases in frame from base 1. The germline V end is reduced by 0 bases and the J end by 3 bases; junction bases left unmatched: 2. As encoded in the germline V gene, CDR1 is SGHTA while CDR2 is FQGNSA. Overall results and qualifications from the work: Clinical and demographic metadata were provided uncurated, with the amount varying by source and participant.

Each collaborating institution followed its own protocols to collect whole blood in K2EDTA tubes. For TCRbeta analysis, collaborators shipped samples as frozen whole blood, isolated PBMCs, or DNA extracted from either of those sample types. TCRbeta CDR3 regions were amplified from genomic DNA by means of the immunoSEQ Assay, a bias-controlled multiplex PCR. The authors processed their data as follows. The number of nucleated cells in each sample was estimated by amplification of reference gene primers within the assay. To quantify the absolute abundance of each unique TCRbeta CDR3 rearrangement, sequence reads were collapsed and filtered. For each sample, productive Simpson clonality was calculated as the square root of Simpson's diversity index across productive rearrangements. TCRdb holds this immuneACCESS table with in-frame rearrangements only. Some clones are missing; in checked studies, unresolved V genes explain under half, and the rest has no known cause. The DNA was the basis for D and trimming; V, J and clone size are from that table. The table for this sample lists about 140,000 clones; around 80% of them were counted only once. Jointly, the top ten make up roughly 14% of the sample.

The sequence is built from TRBV7-2 and TRBJ1-2, with 9 bases aligning to TRBD1. This TCR was sampled from an elderly man with acute or convalescent COVID-19. Sample: peripheral blood. The CDR3 has the sequence CASSLAGQGDYGYTF. The nucleotides are TGTGCCAGCAGCTTAGCGGGACAGGGAGACTATGGCTACACCTTC.